This TCR beta chain was found in a study of control samples from healthy donors and cancer patients. The sample holds a few counts of this clone. Sequencing was performed with immunoSEQ multiplex PCR; in TCRdb, only in-frame clones are kept and a portion is missing. The sample shows 25,000 to 30,000 clones, 75% to 85% of them seen only once. The clonotype originates from a woman aged 55-69 years with head and neck cancer. Sequenced sample: PBMCs.

CDR3 residues: CASSRQGVSYGYTF. The CDR3 region has the DNA TGTGCCAGCAGTCGACAGGGGGTTAGCTATGGCTACACCTTC. The J gene is TRBJ1-2, the V gene TRBV3-1 (or the pseudogene TRBV3-2); 9 bases agree with TRBD1. The CDR3 runs to 14 residues. Per the germline V gene, CDR1 is LGHDT and CDR2 is YNNKEL (reference sequence). V dropped 6 bases and J dropped 4; count of bases not matched to a gene: 6.